These 25 T cell receptor beta chains came from one sample sequenced in a study of blood T cell repertoires in COVID-19. Sequencing used immunoSEQ multiplex PCR; TCRdb keeps in-frame clones, though not all of them. The sample carries fewer than 350,000 clones, roughly 87% recorded once. The sequenced sample consisted of peripheral blood. The receptors originated from a young man with active or convalescent COVID-19.

V and J are TRBV2 and TRBJ2-1; 8 bases agree with TRBD1. V trimming: 1 base; J trimming: 5 bases; junction bases outside the gene matches: 1. The germline gives CDR1 SNHLY, CDR2 FYNNEI. The CDR3 is 14 amino acids. The chain's CDR3 is CASSEGTGNNEQFF. The CDR3 coding sequence is TGTGCCAGCAGTGAAGGGACAGGGAACAATGAGCAGTTCTTC.

Only one count was recorded for this clone. The gene calls are TRBV7-9 and TRBJ2-5, with 7 positions matching TRBD2. The length of the CDR3 is 14 residues. V trimming: 5 bases; J trimming: 5 bases; junction bases outside the gene matches: 8. The germline V gene has CDR1 SEHNR and CDR2 FQNEAQ (reference sequence). Here the CDR3 reads CASSRGGGGETQYF. CDR3 in DNA: TGTGCCAGCAGCCGCGGCGGGGGTGGGGAGACCCAGTACTTC.

The chain recombines TRBV25-1 with TRBJ2-2, with D possibly matching TRBD2 (7 bases). The germline V gene encodes CDR1 MGHDK and CDR2 SYGVNS. This CDR3 comprises 16 residues. Trimming left V 3 bases short and J 0 bases short, with 11 bases between. The CDR3 region has the DNA TGTGCCAGCAGTGAGGAGGGGGGGACGAACACCGGGGAGCTGTTTTTT. This translates into CASSEEGGTNTGELFF. Combining the CDR3 with reference TRBV25-1 and TRBJ2-2 gives the whole variable domain EADIYQTPRYLVIGTGKKITLECSQTMGHDKMYWYQQDPGMELHLIHYSYGVNSTEKGDLSSESTVSRIRTEHFPLTLESARPSHTSQYLCASSEEGGTNTGELFFGEGSRLTVL.

The chain combines TRBV5-6 with TRBJ2-1, with TRBD2 identical over 9 bases. Germline V CDR1 and CDR2: SGHDT, YYEEEE. The CDR3 contains 16 residues. J was trimmed by 5 bases and V by 1 base; bases with no gene match: 7. The CDR3 is CASSLLAGGPDNEQFF. CDR3 DNA: TGTGCCAGCAGCTTGTTGGCGGGGGGGCCGGACAATGAGCAGTTCTTC.

The rearrangement uses TRBV3-1 (or the pseudogene TRBV3-2) and TRBJ2-5; D not resolved. The germline V gene encodes CDR1 LGHDT and CDR2 YNNKEL (reference sequence). The CDR3 extends over 13 amino acids. Deletions cut 1 base from V and 7 bases from J, with 10 bases between. As DNA, the CDR3 is TGTGCCAGCAGCCAAGGAGGCTCGGGGACCCAGTACTTC. Its protein product is CASSQGGSGTQYF.

The gene calls are TRBV19 and TRBJ1-2, with 7 bases identical to TRBD1. CDR1 and CDR2 (germline): LNHDA, SQIVND (reference sequence). The CDR3 has 16 amino acids. Trimming cost V 3 bases and J 5 bases; bases outside gene matches: 12. The CDR3 spells CASSIALGQPFYGYTF. CDR3 sequence (DNA): TGTGCCAGTAGTATCGCCCTGGGACAGCCCTTTTATGGCTACACCTTC.

This chain joins TRBV3-1 (or the pseudogene TRBV3-2) and TRBJ1-4, with D possibly being TRBD1 (6 bases). Germline-derived CDR1 and CDR2 are LGHDT and YNNKEL (reference sequence). The ends were cut back, 2 bases at V and 6 bases at J, with 13 bases in the middle. This CDR3 contains 15 residues. Written as DNA, the CDR3 is TGTGCCAGCAGCCAACAACAGGGAGGGGATGAAAAACTGTTTTTT. Residues: CASSQQQGGDEKLFF.

This chain uses TRBV12-5 with TRBJ2-1, with 8 bases that match TRBD2. Germline-derived CDR1 and CDR2 are LGHNT and FRNRAP. CDR3 length: 16 residues. V was pared by 5 bases and J by 6 bases, with 12 bases of the junction left unmatched. CDR3 in amino acids: CASGPKRIAGINEQFF. In DNA, the CDR3 is TGTGCTAGTGGTCCAAAAAGAATAGCGGGGATCAATGAGCAGTTCTTC. The entire variable domain, with the rest obtained from reference TRBV12-5 and TRBJ2-1, is as follows: DARVTQTPRHKVTEMGQEVTMRCQPILGHNTVFWYRQTMMQGLELLAYFRNRAPLDDSGMPKDRFSAEMPDATLATLKIQPSEPRDSAVYFCASGPKRIAGINEQFFGPGTRLTVL.

The J gene is TRBJ2-2, the V gene TRBV6-2 or TRBV6-3; TRBD1 matches at 7 bases. The CDR3 length is 17 residues. V was clipped by 6 bases and J by 6 bases; unmatched bases: 16. Germline V gives CDR1 MNHEY, CDR2 SVGEGT. DNA for the CDR3: TGTGCCAGCAGCCTGACTGCTCAGGGGGTAATAGCCGGGGAGCTGTTTTTT. Translated, it gives CASSLTAQGVIAGELFF.

This rearrangement joins TRBV7-3 to TRBJ2-3; TRBD1 matches 8 bases. The ends lost 3 bases at V and 4 bases at J; junction bases unmatched: 9. Germline assignment: CDR1 SGHTA and CDR2 FQGTGA. The CDR3 extends over 16 amino acids. The CDR3 sequence is CASSFRTGSSADTQYF. The DNA for the CDR3 is TGTGCCAGCAGCTTCCGGACAGGGTCAAGTGCAGATACGCAGTATTTT.

This sequence joins TRBV10-3 and TRBJ2-7; 8 bases line up with TRBD1. J gave up 2 bases and V 6 bases, and 6 bases lay outside the gene matches. CDR1 is ENHRY and CDR2 is SYGVKD in the germline V gene. The CDR3 totals 14 residues. The CDR3 spells CAISGQGAAYEQYF. The DNA of the CDR3 is TGTGCCATCAGCGGACAGGGTGCGGCCTACGAGCAGTACTTC.

V is TRBV9 and J is TRBJ2-7; no firm D call. Germline-derived CDR1 and CDR2 are SGDLS and YYNGEE. V shed 4 bases and J shed 8 bases, with 13 bases lying between them. The CDR3 spans 12 residues. CDR3 sequence reads: CASSPTVPKQYF. The CDR3 DNA follows: TGTGCCAGCAGCCCCACGGTCCCTAAGCAGTACTTC.

This clone was found once. The junction and the germline gene differ at one end; a read error may be behind it. This rearrangement joins TRBV7-6 to TRBJ1-5, with unresolved D. Germline values: CDR1 SGHVS, CDR2 FNYEAQ. The CDR3 contains 15 residues. CDR3 nucleotide sequence: TGTGCCAGCAGTTTAGGTCTGGGCAGCAATCAGCCCCAGCATTTT. This encodes CASSLGLGSNQPQHF. The whole variable domain, filled in from reference TRBV7-6 and TRBJ1-5, reads GAGVSQSPRYKVTKRGQDVALRCDPISGHVSLYWYRQALGQGPEFLTYFNYEAQQDKSGLPNDRFSAERPEGSISTLTIQRTEQRDSAMYRCASSLGLGSNQPQHFGDGTRLSIL.

The CDR3 nucleotides are TGTGCCAGCAGTACAGGACAGGTGAATCAGCCCCAGCATTTT. Its translation: CASSTGQVNQPQHF. The chain employs TRBV6-5 and TRBJ1-5, with TRBD1 identical over 7 bases. The CDR3 has 14 residues. V trimming: 5 bases; J trimming: 4 bases; junction bases outside the gene matches: 5. From germline, CDR1 is MNHEY and CDR2 SVGAGI.

V usage is TRBV5-1 and J usage is TRBJ1-6; tentatively, D is TRBD1 (5 bases). Trimming removed 3 bases from V and 8 bases from J, with 9 bases in between. The CDR3 extends over 13 amino acids. Germline CDR1 and CDR2: SGHRS and YFSETQ. CDR3 bases: TGCGCCAGCAGCTCCAGGGATGATTCACCCCTCCACTTT. Its protein is CASSSRDDSPLHF. The variable domain in full, completed from reference TRBV5-1 and TRBJ1-6, reads KAGVTQTPRYLIKTRGQQVTLSCSPISGHRSVSWYQQTPGQGLQFLFEYFSETQRNKGNFPGRFSGRQFSNSRSEMNVSTLELGDSALYLCASSSRDDSPLHFGNGTRLTVT.

The chain couples TRBV3-1 (or the pseudogene TRBV3-2) to TRBJ1-2; maybe TRBD1 (5 bases). The V end was cut by 4 bases, the J end by 8 bases, with 20 bases between. This CDR3 region has 15 residues. Germline values: CDR1 LGHDT, CDR2 YNNKEL (reference sequence). The CDR3 here is CASSPDQGGARGYTF. The CDR3 region has the DNA TGTGCCAGCAGCCCCGACCAGGGAGGGGCGCGGGGCTACACCTTC.

The genes are TRBV7-2 and TRBJ2-2; the D gene is possibly TRBD1 (6 bases). Germline CDR1 and CDR2: SGHTA and FQGNSA. With 5 bases removed from V and 4 bases from J, the gap between germline ends came to 14 bases. The CDR3 runs to 15 residues. The CDR3 nucleotides read TGTGCCAGCAGCCCGCAGGGGATATTCACCGGGGAGCTGTTTTTT. Its protein is CASSPQGIFTGELFF. Complete variable domain (other parts from reference TRBV7-2 and TRBJ2-2): GAGVSQSPSNKVTEKGKDVELRCDPISGHTALYWYRQSLGQGLEFLIYFQGNSAPDKSGLPSDRFSAERTGGSVSTLTIQRTQQEDSAVYLCASSPQGIFTGELFFGEGSRLTVL.

The gene calls are TRBV3-1 (or the pseudogene TRBV3-2) and TRBJ2-1, with 8 bases aligning to TRBD1. Germline-derived CDR1 and CDR2 are LGHDT and YNNKEL (reference sequence). This CDR3 has 17 amino acids. The junction had 13 bases not matched to a gene; V was cut back by 0 bases and J by 9 bases. This chain's CDR3 is CASSQDLETGGFSEQFF. CDR3 sequence (DNA): TGTGCCAGCAGCCAAGATTTGGAAACAGGGGGGTTCAGTGAGCAGTTCTTC.

The chain joins TRBV27 to TRBJ2-7; a possible D gene is TRBD1 (7 bases). The germline V gene encodes CDR1 MNHEY and CDR2 SMNVEV (reference sequence). V lost 6 bases, J lost 2 bases, and 11 bases lay in between. The CDR3 covers 13 residues. In DNA, the CDR3 is TGTGCCAGCAGGTCAGGGGGGCCCTACGAGCAGTACTTC. This codes for CASRSGGPYEQYF.

The genes are TRBV29-1 and TRBJ2-5, with D possibly being TRBD2 (7 bases). The CDR3 is made up of 14 amino acids. V gave up 6 bases and J gave up 5 bases, with 19 bases separating them. The germline V gene encodes CDR1 SQVTM and CDR2 ANQGSEA. CDR3 in amino acids: CSVWGGQRTETQYF. The CDR3 DNA reads as TGCAGCGTGTGGGGGGGGCAGAGGACGGAGACCCAGTACTTC.

This clone was seen a handful of times. This sequence joins TRBV4-1 and TRBJ1-2; 10 bases are a match to TRBD1. J was trimmed by 4 bases and V by 1 base; bases with no gene match: 3. CDR3 length: 15 residues. Germline V gives CDR1 MGHRA, CDR2 YSYEKL. The CDR3 DNA reads as TGCGCCAGCAGCCAAGCGACAGGGGGCGTCTATGGCTACACCTTC. Amino acids: CASSQATGGVYGYTF.

The rearrangement links TRBV21-1 to TRBJ2-1; the listed D gene, TRBD2, was not tested against the DNA. TRBV21-1 corresponds to a pseudogene. The CDR3 loop spans 18 amino acids. The CDR3 here is CASSNRSSGGLSYNEQFF. The CDR3 DNA follows: TGTGCCAGCAGCAATAGGAGTAGCGGGGGACTCTCCTACAATGAGCAGTTCTTC.

This chain uses TRBV27 with TRBJ1-6; possibly TRBD1 for D (5 bases). Germline V gene data show CDR1 as MNHEY and CDR2 as SMNVEV (reference sequence). The CDR3 runs 16 residues. V was shortened by 2 bases and J by 10 bases, with 18 bases between the two germline ends. The CDR3 spells CASSLGVGQGYSPLHF. In nucleotides, the CDR3 is TGTGCCAGCAGTTTAGGGGTCGGGCAGGGATACTCACCCCTCCACTTT.

The gene calls are TRBV25-1 and TRBJ2-5; TRBD1 aligns across 8 bases. After removal of 6 bases from V and 2 bases from J, the junction contained 8 bases not matched to a gene. The CDR3 contains 15 residues. CDR1 and CDR2 from the germline V gene are MGHDK and SYGVNS. The CDR3 region is CASRRTHRGQETQYF. CDR3 coding DNA: TGTGCCAGCAGAAGGACCCACAGGGGGCAAGAGACCCAGTACTTC.

V gene TRBV7-6 combines with J gene TRBJ1-1; 9 bases fit TRBD1. V lost 5 bases to trimming and J lost 1 base; unmatched junction nucleotides: 8. Germline V gene data show CDR1 as SGHVS and CDR2 as FNYEAQ. The CDR3 has 16 residues. This CDR3 reads CASSTGTGRTNTEAFF. The CDR3 nucleotides are TGTGCCAGCAGCACCGGGACAGGGCGGACGAACACTGAAGCTTTCTTT.